The 21 T cell receptor beta chains in this list originate from one sample, sequenced in a study of T-cell memory formation after mild COVID-19. TCRdb used MiXCR to reprocess the 5' RACE reads, holding one entry per CDR3 protein. The table has more than 85,000 distinct CDR3 sequences, around 10% seen once. Specimen: PBMCs or a T cell subset sorted from them (not recorded which). The receptor set was obtained from a man aged 18 to 35 who had mild COVID-19 (a few samples of this study predate the infection). Cell type and time point are not known.

The CDR3 DNA is TGCGCCAGCAGCTTGGCTGTCGGGACAGGGGGCACCGGGGAGCTGTTTTTT. This translates into CASSLAVGTGGTGELFF. The V gene is TRBV5-1, the J gene TRBJ2-2; TRBD1 aligns across 11 bases. Germline CDR1 is SGHRS and CDR2 is YFSETQ. The CDR3 is 17 residues long. The V gene end was trimmed by 0 bases and the J gene end by 4 bases; junction bases not matched to a gene: 5.

The rearrangement links TRBV6-2 or TRBV6-3 to TRBJ1-6; 9 bases are shared with TRBD1. This CDR3 has 13 residues. Germline V CDR1 and CDR2: MNHEY, SVGEGT. With 8 bases clipped from V and 7 bases from J, the junction kept 3 bases outside the gene matches. CDR3 nucleotide sequence: TGTGCCAGCGGGACAGGGAAAAATTCACCCCTCCACTTT. It encodes CASGTGKNSPLHF.

In its sample, this clonotype was seen many times. The chain has TRBV4-3 and TRBJ1-2; no clear D gene. CDR3 length: 15 amino acids. V lost 1 base and J 7 bases, leaving 16 bases between the germline ends. Germline assignment: CDR1 LGHNA and CDR2 YSLEER. In DNA, the CDR3 is TGCGCCAGCAGCCAAGTGATCGGTTGGGGAGTTGGCTACACCTTC. Translating gives CASSQVIGWGVGYTF.

The chain recombines TRBV6-2 or TRBV6-3 with TRBJ2-1; 7 bases are a match to TRBD1. The CDR3 runs to 18 residues. Trimming cost V 0 bases and J 0 bases; bases outside gene matches: 8. CDR1 and CDR2 (germline): MNHEY, SVGEGT. CDR3 amino acids: CASSYSMGQRSSYNEQFF. As DNA, the CDR3 is TGTGCCAGCAGTTACTCGATGGGACAGCGGAGCTCCTACAATGAGCAGTTCTTC.

This clonotype was picked up a small number of times. The CDR3 DNA is TGTGCCACCAGTGATTTAGGGGGCATTGAGCAGTTCTTC. It is translated as CATSDLGGIEQFF. The V gene is TRBV24-1, the J gene TRBJ2-1; 7 positions agree with TRBD1. Per germline, CDR1 KGHDR and CDR2 SFDVKD. V lost 1 base and J lost 9; bases outside the gene matches: 2. This CDR3 has 13 amino acids.

This clonotype appeared a few times. The chain is built from TRBV25-1 and TRBJ2-5; 8 bases line up with TRBD1. CDR1 MGHDK and CDR2 SYGVNS come from the germline V gene. With 5 bases clipped from V and 4 bases from J, the junction kept 15 bases outside the gene matches. CDR3 size: 17 residues. The CDR3 region is CASSRPFGQGAPETQYF. In nucleotides, the CDR3 is TGTGCCAGCAGTAGGCCGTTCGGACAGGGAGCTCCAGAGACCCAGTACTTC.

The V gene is TRBV6-2 or TRBV6-3, the J gene TRBJ2-7; D gene unclear. In germline, CDR1 is MNHEY, CDR2 SVGEGT. The CDR3 sequence is 11 residues long. Trimming shortened V by 3 bases and J by 6 bases, and 6 bases separated the two germline ends. CDR3 sequence: CASSYGSEQYF. The CDR3 DNA reads TGTGCCAGCAGTTATGGATCCGAGCAGTACTTC.

The chain carries TRBV6-2 or TRBV6-3 and TRBJ1-1; D remains ambiguous. V was pared by 6 bases and J by 7 bases, with 12 bases between. CDR3 length: 12 amino acids. The germline CDR1 and CDR2 sequences are MNHEY and SVGEGT. The CDR3 reads CASSNGVFEAFF. The CDR3 DNA reads as TGTGCCAGCAGCAACGGGGTTTTTGAAGCTTTCTTT.

The chain uses TRBV7-9 and TRBJ2-5; D unclear. Germline V gene sequence: CDR1 SEHNR, CDR2 FQNEAQ (reference sequence). Trimming removed 2 bases from V and 5 bases from J, with 15 bases in between. This CDR3 spans 15 amino acids. CDR3: CASSLSDNLGETQYF. DNA for the CDR3: TGTGCCAGCAGCTTAAGCGACAACCTCGGGGAGACCCAGTACTTC.

In its sample, this clonotype was seen a few times. V and J are TRBV5-1 and TRBJ2-2; either TRBD1 or TRBD2 may supply D (5 bases each). The V and J ends lost 7 bases and 2 bases respectively, with 9 bases between them. This CDR3 contains 13 residues. From germline, CDR1 is SGHRS and CDR2 YFSETQ. The CDR3, as DNA: TGCGCCAGCCGGGACCCTAACACCGGGGAGCTGTTTTTT. Its translation: CASRDPNTGELFF. The full variable domain, rest sourced from reference TRBV5-1 and TRBJ2-2, is KAGVTQTPRYLIKTRGQQVTLSCSPISGHRSVSWYQQTPGQGLQFLFEYFSETQRNKGNFPGRFSGRQFSNSRSEMNVSTLELGDSALYLCASRDPNTGELFFGEGSRLTVL.

This sequence joins TRBV6-4 and TRBJ2-7, with D maybe TRBD1 (5 bases). V dropped 0 bases and J dropped 6 bases, with 9 bases sitting between them. In germline, CDR1 is MRHNA, CDR2 SNTAGT. The CDR3 sequence is 13 residues long. As DNA, the CDR3 is TGTGCCAGCAGTGACTCGTGGGGCGGCGAGCAGTACGTC. Amino acid sequence: CASSDSWGGEQYV.

The DNA for the CDR3 is TGTGCCAGCACCACCGGACCTAGAGATGACATTCAGTACTTC. Translated, it gives CASTTGPRDDIQYF. V gene TRBV11-1 combines with J gene TRBJ2-4; unclear D gene. The germline V gene has CDR1 SGHAT and CDR2 FQDESV (reference sequence). V gave up 7 bases and J gave up 8 bases, with 18 bases separating them. The CDR3 loop spans 14 amino acids.

This clonotype showed up just a few times. The chain has TRBV2 and TRBJ2-1; 10 nucleotides line up with TRBD2. Germline-derived CDR1 and CDR2 are SNHLY and FYNNEI. J gave up 2 bases and V 5 bases, and 6 bases lay outside the gene matches. The CDR3 extends over 16 amino acids. CDR3 sequence reads: CASSNKGTSAYNEQFF. CDR3 sequence (DNA): TGTGCCAGCAGTAACAAAGGGACTAGCGCCTACAATGAGCAGTTCTTC.

The rearrangement links TRBV6-2 or TRBV6-3 to TRBJ2-2; TRBD1 aligns across 8 bases. The germline V gene has CDR1 MNHEY and CDR2 SVGEGT. After removal of 5 bases from V and 1 base from J, the junction contained 3 bases not matched to a gene. This CDR3 has 15 residues. The CDR3 bases are TGTGCCAGCAGTGCCGGGACAGGGAACACCGGGGAGCTGTTTTTT. Translating it yields CASSAGTGNTGELFF.

This clonotype has more than one count but fewer than ten. The J gene is TRBJ2-5, the V gene TRBV29-1; TRBD1 might be the D (6 bases). Germline V gives CDR1 SQVTM, CDR2 ANQGSEA. The V end was cut by 6 bases, the J end by 2 bases, with 13 bases between. This CDR3 is built from 13 residues. CDR3 coding DNA: TGCAGCGTCCACGACAGGCCGCAAGAGACCCAGTACTTC. Translated: CSVHDRPQETQYF.

The rearrangement joins TRBV4-2 to TRBJ2-5; 11 bases align to TRBD2. Germline CDR1 LGHNA, CDR2 YNFKEQ. This CDR3 contains 17 residues. With V trimmed by 3 bases and J by 2 bases, 8 bases remained unmatched. The CDR3 here is CASSQLTGLAEQETQYF. DNA for the CDR3: TGTGCCAGCAGCCAGCTAACGGGACTAGCGGAACAAGAGACCCAGTACTTC.

This clonotype has just a few counts. This chain uses TRBV7-6 with TRBJ1-1, with a tentative D call TRBD1 (6 bases). This CDR3 is built from 14 residues. In germline, CDR1 is SGHVS, CDR2 FNYEAQ. V lost 4 bases, J lost 5 bases, and 14 bases lay in between. CDR3 in DNA: TGTGCCAGCAGCTACAGGGTCGGAGGGACTGAAGCTTTCTTT. This sequence encodes CASSYRVGGTEAFF.

In this sample, this clonotype turned up many times. The chain links TRBV7-2 to TRBJ2-2; tentative D call: TRBD1 (6 bases). The length of the CDR3 is 17 residues. Germline V CDR1 and CDR2: SGHTA, FQGNSA. V lost 4 bases to trimming and J lost 3 bases, with 18 bases between them. The CDR3 DNA sequence: TGTGCCAGCAGCTCCCCAGATGGGGGCTGGTACACCGGGGAGCTGTTTTTT. It specifies CASSSPDGGWYTGELFF.

This clonotype came up a few times. The chain is built from TRBV20-1 and TRBJ2-1; D perhaps matches TRBD2 (5 bases). V was shortened by 6 bases and J by 3 bases, with 21 bases between the two germline ends. Germline V gene sequence: CDR1 DFQATT, CDR2 SNEGSKA (reference sequence). The CDR3 has 16 residues. The CDR3 DNA follows: TGCAGTGCAGGACGGGAACCCACCACCTACTACAATGAGCAGTTCTTC. Its translation: CSAGREPTTYYNEQFF.

The table lists this clonotype with a few counts. The rearrangement joins TRBV7-9 to TRBJ1-1, with 9 bases fitting TRBD1. The CDR3 sequence is 15 residues long. Germline V CDR1 and CDR2: SEHNR, FQNEAQ (reference sequence). V dropped 6 bases and J dropped 0; count of bases not matched to a gene: 5. CDR3 region: CASRRTGEMNTEAFF. CDR3 DNA sequence: TGTGCCAGCAGGCGGACAGGGGAAATGAACACTGAAGCTTTCTTT.

The chain links TRBV12-3 or TRBV12-4 to TRBJ2-1; D is unresolved. V shed 1 base and J shed 9 bases, with 10 bases lying between them. This CDR3 is 13 amino acids long. The CDR3 here is CASSLVLWGEQFF. For the CDR3, the DNA is TGTGCCAGCAGTTTAGTCTTGTGGGGTGAGCAGTTCTTC.